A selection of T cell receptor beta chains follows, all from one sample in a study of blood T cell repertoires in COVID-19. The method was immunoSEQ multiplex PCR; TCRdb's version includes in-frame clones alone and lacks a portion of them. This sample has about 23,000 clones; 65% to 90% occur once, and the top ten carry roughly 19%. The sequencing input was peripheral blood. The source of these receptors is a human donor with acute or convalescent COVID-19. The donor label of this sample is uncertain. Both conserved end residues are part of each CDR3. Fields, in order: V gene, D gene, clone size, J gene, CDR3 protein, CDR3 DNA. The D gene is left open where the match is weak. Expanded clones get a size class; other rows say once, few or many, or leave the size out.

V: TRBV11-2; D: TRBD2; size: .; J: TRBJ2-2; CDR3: CASSLYSGGAPGELFF; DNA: TGTGCCAGCAGCTTATATAGCGGGGGGGCCCCCGGGGAGCTGTTTTTT
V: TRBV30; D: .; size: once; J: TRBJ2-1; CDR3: CAWSARQDNEQFF; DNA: TGTGCCTGGAGCGCCAGGCAGGACAATGAGCAGTTCTTC
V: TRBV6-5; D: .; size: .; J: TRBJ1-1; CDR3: CASSYAGNTEAFF; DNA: TGTGCCAGCAGTTACGCAGGGAACACTGAAGCTTTCTTT
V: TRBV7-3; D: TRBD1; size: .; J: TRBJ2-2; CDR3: CASSRTGTGELFF; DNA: TGTGCCAGCAGTCGGACAGGAACCGGGGAGCTGTTTTTT
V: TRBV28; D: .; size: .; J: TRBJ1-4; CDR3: CASTTSGGIREKLFF; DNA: TGTGCCAGCACCACTAGTGGGGGGATTCGTGAAAAACTGTTTTTT
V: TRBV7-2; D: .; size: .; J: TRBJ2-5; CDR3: CASSSLGQFQGETQYF; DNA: TGTGCCAGCAGCTCCCTAGGACAATTCCAAGGCGAGACCCAGTACTTC
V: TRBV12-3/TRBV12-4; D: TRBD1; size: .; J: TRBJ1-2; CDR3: CATGTGGSYGYTF; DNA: TGTGCCACCGGGACAGGGGGCAGCTATGGCTACACCTTC
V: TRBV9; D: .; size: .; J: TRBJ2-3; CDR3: CASSVRNGGRGNTDTQYF; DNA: TGTGCCAGCAGCGTACGGAACGGGGGAAGGGGTAACACAGATACGCAGTATTTT
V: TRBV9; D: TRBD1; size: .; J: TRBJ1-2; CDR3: CASSAGQGINYGYTF; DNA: TGTGCCAGCAGCGCGGGACAGGGGATAAACTATGGCTACACCTTC
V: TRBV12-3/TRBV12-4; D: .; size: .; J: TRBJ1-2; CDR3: CASRLANYGYTF; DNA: TGTGCCAGCAGGCTAGCTAACTATGGCTACACCTTC
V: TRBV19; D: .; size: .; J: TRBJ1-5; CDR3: CASSILFRRVNQPQHF; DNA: TGTGCCAGTAGTATTCTATTTCGGCGGGTTAATCAGCCCCAGCATTTT
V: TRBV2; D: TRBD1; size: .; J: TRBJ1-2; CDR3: CASRGQVHSSWGYTF; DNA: TGTGCCAGCAGGGGACAGGTCCATTCCTCTTGGGGCTACACCTTC
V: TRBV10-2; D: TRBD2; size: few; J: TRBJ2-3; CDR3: CASSERSAGFDTQYF; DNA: TGCGCCAGCAGTGAGAGGTCAGCGGGATTCGATACGCAGTATTTT
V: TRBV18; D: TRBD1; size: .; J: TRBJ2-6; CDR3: CASSRGAARDRGAGANVLTF; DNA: TGTGCCAGCTCCCGGGGGGCCGCCCGGGACAGGGGTGCTGGGGCCAACGTCCTGACTTTC
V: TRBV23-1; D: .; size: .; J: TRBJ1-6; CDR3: CASCITLSGTPNNPYNSPLHF; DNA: TGCGCCAGCTGTATTACCCTATCCGGGACACCAAACAACCCATATAATTCACCCCTCCACTTT
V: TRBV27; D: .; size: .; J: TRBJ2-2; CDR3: CASSSQGNTGELFF; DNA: TGTGCCAGCAGTTCCCAGGGGAACACCGGGGAGCTGTTTTTT
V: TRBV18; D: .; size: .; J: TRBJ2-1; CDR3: CASSPAGSSYNEQFF; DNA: TGTGCCAGCTCACCGGCGGGGAGCTCCTACAATGAGCAGTTCTTC
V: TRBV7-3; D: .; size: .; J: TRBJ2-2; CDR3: CASSLTSRVDTGELFF; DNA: TGTGCCAGCAGCTTAACATCGAGGGTGGACACCGGGGAGCTGTTTTTT
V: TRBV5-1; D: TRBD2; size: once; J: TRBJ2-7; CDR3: CASSLEGLASYEQYF; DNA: TGCGCCAGCAGCTTGGAGGGACTAGCGAGCTACGAGCAGTACTTC
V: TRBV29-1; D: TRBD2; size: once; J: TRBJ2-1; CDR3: CSVAGTSGVSSYNEQFF; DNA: TGCAGCGTTGCCGGGACTAGCGGGGTCAGCTCCTACAATGAGCAGTTCTTC
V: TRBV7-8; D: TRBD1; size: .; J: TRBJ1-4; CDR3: CASTDRTGGKEKLFF; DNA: TGTGCCAGCACCGATCGGACAGGGGGGAAAGAAAAACTGTTTTTT
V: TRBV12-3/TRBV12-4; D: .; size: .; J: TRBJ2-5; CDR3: CASSQGETQYF; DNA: TGTGCCAGCAGTCAGGGAGAGACCCAGTACTTC
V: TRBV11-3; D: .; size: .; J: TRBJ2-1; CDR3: CASSLEGGGTKNEQFF; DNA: TGTGCCAGCAGCTTAGAGGGCGGGGGCACGAAGAATGAGCAGTTCTTC
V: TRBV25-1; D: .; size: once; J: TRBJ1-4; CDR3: CASSDLGGTNEKLFF; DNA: TGTGCCAGCAGTGATCTTGGAGGAACTAATGAAAAACTGTTTTTT
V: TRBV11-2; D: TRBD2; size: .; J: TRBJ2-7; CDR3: CASSPGLAGFYEQYF; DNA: TGTGCCAGCAGCCCGGGACTAGCGGGATTCTACGAGCAGTACTTC
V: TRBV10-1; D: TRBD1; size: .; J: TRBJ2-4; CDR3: CASTDREENIQYF; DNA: TGCGCCAGCACCGACAGGGAAGAAAACATTCAGTACTTC
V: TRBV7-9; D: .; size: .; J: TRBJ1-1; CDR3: CASSLGQMNTEAFF; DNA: TGTGCCAGCAGCTTAGGACAGATGAACACTGAAGCTTTCTTT
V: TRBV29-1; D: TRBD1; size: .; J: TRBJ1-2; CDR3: CSVEAGGNYGYTF; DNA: TGCAGCGTTGAAGCAGGGGGCAACTATGGCTACACCTTC
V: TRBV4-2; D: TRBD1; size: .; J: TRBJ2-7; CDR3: CASSQGPGQGNYEQYF; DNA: TGTGCCAGCAGCCAGGGACCGGGACAGGGAAACTACGAGCAGTACTTC
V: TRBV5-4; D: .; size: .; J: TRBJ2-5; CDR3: CASSAGTAIQVLQETQYF; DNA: TGTGCCAGCAGCGCGGGGACAGCAATTCAAGTACTCCAAGAGACCCAGTACTTC
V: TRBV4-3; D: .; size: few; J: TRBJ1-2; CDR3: CASSPPAVAYGYTF; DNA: TGCGCCAGCAGCCCCCCAGCGGTGGCTTATGGCTACACCTTC
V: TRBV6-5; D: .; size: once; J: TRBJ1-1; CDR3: CASSYSNGDTEAFF; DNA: TGTGCCAGCAGTTACTCGAACGGGGACACTGAAGCTTTCTTT
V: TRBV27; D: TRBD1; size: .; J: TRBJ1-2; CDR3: CASSSAGSGTGNLGYTF; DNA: TGTGCCAGCAGTTCGGCAGGCTCCGGGACAGGGAATTTGGGCTACACCTTC
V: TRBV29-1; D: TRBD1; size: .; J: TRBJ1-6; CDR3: CSVEAVRGRYYNSPLHF; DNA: TGCAGCGTTGAAGCGGTGAGGGGGCGATACTATAATTCACCCCTCCACTTT
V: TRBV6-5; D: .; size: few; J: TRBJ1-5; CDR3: CASAHNRAPGQPQHF; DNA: TGTGCCAGCGCCCATAACAGGGCCCCTGGTCAGCCCCAGCATTTT
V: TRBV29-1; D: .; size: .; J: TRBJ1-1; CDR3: CSVVVTQDTEAFF; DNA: TGCAGCGTTGTGGTGACGCAGGACACTGAAGCTTTCTTT
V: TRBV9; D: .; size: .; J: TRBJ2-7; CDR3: CASSARDTSVYEQYF; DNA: TGTGCCAGCAGCGCCCGGGACACATCCGTCTACGAGCAGTACTTC
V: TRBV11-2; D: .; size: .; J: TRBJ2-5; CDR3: CASGRGAIETQYF; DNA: TGTGCCAGCGGGCGGGGCGCGATCGAGACCCAGTACTTC
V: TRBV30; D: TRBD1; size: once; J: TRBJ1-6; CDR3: CACPRDGTGNNSPLHF; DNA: TGTGCCTGCCCGCGCGACGGGACAGGGAATAATTCACCCCTCCACTTT
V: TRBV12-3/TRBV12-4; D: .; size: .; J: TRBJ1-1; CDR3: CASSLGGATEAFF; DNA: TGTGCCAGCAGTCTGGGGGGTGCCACTGAAGCTTTCTTT